The rows below give T cell receptor beta chains drawn from one sample of a study of blood T cell repertoires in COVID-19. Only in-frame clones appear in the TCRdb table, and some are missing; sequencing was by immunoSEQ multiplex PCR. Of roughly 350,000 clones listed, 88% are singletons. The sequenced sample consisted of peripheral blood. Receptor source: a woman aged 45-65 years with active or convalescent COVID-19. The CDR3 runs from the conserved cysteine through the conserved F or W. The order of the fields is V gene, J gene, D gene, clone size, CDR3 protein, CDR3 DNA. The D gene is left open where the match is weak. The size entry is marked missing in some rows and otherwise reads once, few, many or a size class.

TRBV2,TRBJ2-2,TRBD1,once,CASKTGARTGELFF,TGTGCCAGCAAAACAGGGGCGCGGACCGGGGAGCTGTTTTTT
TRBV30,TRBJ2-3,TRBD1,NA,CAWSVQGAEYF,TGTGCCTGGAGTGTACAGGGGGCGGAGTATTTT
TRBV7-9,TRBJ2-2,NA,NA,CASSPRRGINGGELFF,TGTGCCAGCAGCCCACGGAGAGGTATTAACGGCGGGGAGCTGTTTTTT
TRBV18,TRBJ1-1,NA,once,CASSPDMNTEAFF,TGTGCCAGCTCACCAGACATGAACACTGAAGCTTTCTTT
TRBV27,TRBJ2-7,TRBD2,NA,CASSPVRTSGGGSYEQYF,TGTGCCAGCAGTCCAGTAAGGACTAGCGGGGGGGGGTCCTACGAGCAGTACTTC
TRBV5-3,TRBJ2-2,NA,NA,CARSASGVGELFF,TGTGCCAGAAGCGCGTCAGGGGTCGGGGAGCTGTTTTTT
TRBV19,TRBJ1-5,TRBD1,NA,CASSDAGQTNQPQHF,TGTGCCAGTAGTGACGCGGGACAGACCAATCAGCCCCAGCATTTT
TRBV15,TRBJ1-2,TRBD1,few,CATSSHRGNYGYTF,TGTGCCACCAGCAGCCACAGGGGAAACTATGGCTACACCTTC
TRBV3-1/TRBV3-2,TRBJ2-4,TRBD2,NA,CASSQPGTTAAKNIQYF,TGTGCCAGCAGCCAACCCGGGACTACGGCGGCCAAAAACATTCAGTACTTC
TRBV12-3/TRBV12-4,TRBJ1-1,NA,NA,CASSAMRYTEAFF,TGTGCCAGCAGCGCCATGAGGTACACTGAAGCTTTCTTT
TRBV9,TRBJ2-7,TRBD2,NA,CASNLRGGIHEQYF,TGTGCCAGCAACCTGAGGGGAGGGATCCACGAGCAGTACTTC
TRBV15,TRBJ1-6,TRBD1,NA,CATSLDRGLSPLHF,TGTGCCACCAGCCTGGACAGGGGGCTTTCACCCCTCCACTTT
TRBV5-4,TRBJ2-7,TRBD1,NA,CASSWGGQGKNYEQYF,TGTGCCAGCAGCTGGGGGGGACAGGGGAAAAACTACGAGCAGTACTTC
TRBV4-1,TRBJ1-2,NA,NA,CASSQDEARQVGYTF,TGCGCCAGCAGCCAAGATGAAGCCCGACAGGTCGGCTACACCTTC
TRBV6-6,TRBJ2-3,TRBD2,NA,CASRETSGFTDTQYF,TGTGCCAGCAGAGAGACTAGCGGGTTCACAGATACGCAGTATTTT
TRBV7-2,TRBJ2-2,NA,NA,CASSLRLVNTGELFF,TGTGCCAGCAGCTTACGACTTGTGAACACCGGGGAGCTGTTTTTT
TRBV12-3/TRBV12-4,TRBJ2-5,NA,NA,CASSSGLQETQYF,TGTGCCAGCAGTTCAGGTTTGCAAGAGACCCAGTACTTC
TRBV27,TRBJ2-2,TRBD1,NA,CASKDRGNTGELFF,TGTGCCAGCAAAGACAGGGGGAACACCGGGGAGCTGTTTTTT
TRBV30,TRBJ1-1,TRBD1,NA,CAWSVSGGGRTEAFF,TGTGCCTGGAGTGTTTCAGGAGGGGGCAGAACTGAAGCTTTCTTT
TRBV24-1,TRBJ2-1,TRBD1,NA,CATSDPGTGWNNEQFF,TGTGCCACCAGTGATCCCGGGACAGGGTGGAACAATGAGCAGTTCTTC
TRBV4-1,TRBJ2-7,TRBD2,NA,CASSQREGSYEQYF,TGCGCCAGCAGCCAGCGGGAGGGCTCCTACGAGCAGTACTTC
TRBV6-6,TRBJ1-2,NA,NA,CASSGRDSAYGYTF,TGTGCCAGCAGCGGACGAGACAGCGCCTATGGCTACACCTTC
TRBV5-1,TRBJ2-2,NA,NA,CASSLTGNTGELFF,TGCGCCAGCAGCTTGACGGGGAACACCGGGGAGCTGTTTTTT
TRBV7-2,TRBJ2-7,NA,NA,CASSLRVLWGDHSYEQYF,TGTGCCAGCAGCTTAAGGGTGCTTTGGGGGGACCACTCCTACGAGCAGTACTTC
TRBV7-9,TRBJ2-7,TRBD2,NA,CASSAPGLAGVTYEQYF,TGTGCCAGCAGCGCCCCGGGACTAGCGGGAGTAACCTACGAGCAGTACTTC
TRBV7-7,TRBJ2-1,NA,NA,CASSLATGGRNEQFF,TGTGCTAGCAGCTTAGCGACCGGGGGGCGAAATGAGCAGTTCTTC
TRBV11-3,TRBJ1-1,NA,NA,CASSLFGEGTEAFF,TGTGCCAGCAGCTTATTCGGGGAAGGTACTGAAGCTTTCTTT
TRBV10-3,TRBJ2-5,NA,NA,CAISELIRDGSLLETQYF,TGTGCCATCAGTGAATTGATTCGGGACGGGAGTTTGTTGGAGACCCAGTACTTC
TRBV6-2/TRBV6-3,TRBJ1-2,TRBD1,NA,CASSYSPHSQGAMDGYTF,TGTGCCAGCAGTTACTCCCCACACTCACAGGGGGCAATGGATGGCTACACCTTC
TRBV6-5,TRBJ1-6,TRBD1,NA,CASSYSTGGVRSPLHF,TGTGCCAGCAGTTACTCGACAGGGGGGGTGCGTTCACCCCTCCACTTT
TRBV7-3,TRBJ2-7,NA,NA,CASSLIRRRPRSYEQYF,TGTGCCAGCAGCTTAATTCGGAGACGACCCCGCTCCTACGAGCAGTACTTC
TRBV6-5,TRBJ2-7,NA,NA,CASTGGYEQYF,TGTGCCAGCACGGGTGGGTACGAGCAGTACTTC
TRBV25-1,TRBJ1-6,NA,NA,CASSEYTGFSPLHF,TGTGCCAGCAGTGAATACACAGGCTTTTCACCCCTCCACTTT
TRBV5-3,TRBJ2-7,NA,few,CARSSIRETRVPGEQYF,TGTGCCAGAAGTTCGATCCGGGAGACTAGAGTCCCAGGGGAGCAGTACTTC
TRBV30,TRBJ2-5,TRBD2,NA,CAWKDISGKTQETQYF,TGTGCCTGGAAAGATATTAGCGGGAAGACTCAAGAGACCCAGTACTTC
TRBV9,TRBJ2-5,NA,NA,CASSVSLRGTEETQYF,TGTGCCAGCAGCGTAAGTCTGAGGGGGACGGAAGAGACCCAGTACTTC
TRBV5-8,TRBJ2-7,TRBD2,NA,CASRDMGYASKTSVSYEQYF,TGTGCCAGCAGGGATATGGGGTATGCTTCCAAGACTAGCGTCTCCTACGAGCAGTACTTC
TRBV4-1,TRBJ1-1,NA,NA,CASSQDREMNTEAFF,TGCGCCAGCAGCCAAGACAGGGAAATGAACACTGAAGCTTTCTTT
TRBV6-5,TRBJ1-2,NA,NA,CASTLRGAGGYTF,TGTGCCAGCACCCTACGGGGGGCCGGTGGCTACACCTTC
TRBV2,TRBJ1-1,NA,once,CASSEYLGEAFF,TGTGCCAGCAGTGAATATCTCGGTGAAGCTTTCTTT
TRBV5-1,TRBJ2-2,TRBD1,NA,CASSGGQGNTGELFF,TGCGCCAGCAGCGGGGGACAGGGGAACACCGGGGAGCTGTTTTTT
TRBV4-1,TRBJ1-5,NA,NA,CASSQVADQPQHF,TGCGCCAGCAGCCAAGTCGCAGATCAGCCCCAGCATTTT
TRBV5-1,TRBJ2-7,NA,NA,CASSLAGLSHYEQYF,TGCGCCAGCAGCTTGGCTGGACTGAGCCACTACGAGCAGTACTTC